This TCR beta chain stems from a study of blood T cell repertoires in COVID-19. At the level of the study: The analysed material was cDNA or gDNA that came from T cells, B-cell-depleted T cells, or PBMCs.

Libraries were prepared by immunoSEQ multiplex PCR; TCRdb keeps only in-frame clonotypes and omits some of them. The sample yields about 88,000 clones, around 90% seen once. CDR1 and CDR2 from the germline V gene are MDHEN and SYDVKM. CDR3 size: 16 residues. V lost 1 base, J lost 7 bases, and 8 bases stayed unmatched. The receptor comes from a man in his late teens or twenties with COVID-19, enrolled during active disease. The V call is TRBV28, the J call TRBJ2-1; 9 nucleotides align to TRBD2. Material for sequencing was peripheral blood. The CDR3 DNA sequence: TGTGCCAGCAGTTTATCGGGTAGCGGGAGTAGGAATGAGCAGTTCTTC. It encodes CASSLSGSGSRNEQFF. The variable domain in full, with the rest retrieved from reference TRBV28 and TRBJ2-1, is DVKVTQSSRYLVKRTGEKVFLECVQDMDHENMFWYRQDPGLGLRLIYFSYDVKMKEKGDIPEGYSVSREKKERFSLILESASTNQTSMYLCASSLSGSGSRNEQFFGPGTRLTVL.